What follows are 7 T cell receptor beta chains derived from one specimen sequenced in a study of shared T cell receptors in the human thymus. Sequenced by immunoSEQ multiplex PCR; TCRdb stores in-frame clones only, minus some. The sample includes more than 550,000 clones, approximately 85% of them seen just once. This sample was shared with a second study, whose subject was human thymus T cells.

Input material: thymocytes. Every receptor here comes from a girl under three years old with a congenital heart defect.

The chain recombines TRBV5-1 with TRBJ1-1; the match to TRBD1 covers 10 bases. V shed 3 bases, J shed 1 base, and the junction held 18 bases outside the gene matches. This CDR3 contains 20 residues. Germline V gene data show CDR1 as SGHRS and CDR2 as YFSETQ. CDR3 loop: CASSSPSPLRDRGGNTEAFF. The DNA for the CDR3 is TGCGCCAGCAGCTCTCCTTCCCCACTCCGGGACAGGGGTGGGAACACTGAAGCTTTCTTT.

The gene calls are TRBV19 and TRBJ1-1; 7 bases are a match to TRBD1. The trim removed 4 bases at V and 2 bases at J, leaving 10 bases unmatched. Germline CDR1 LNHDA, CDR2 SQIVND (reference sequence). There are 16 residues in the CDR3. CDR3 residues: CASSTGTDSPNTEAFF. CDR3 nucleotide sequence: TGTGCCAGTAGTACCGGGACAGACTCGCCTAACACTGAAGCTTTCTTT.

The J gene is TRBJ1-2, the V gene TRBV4-1; D is undetermined. The CDR3 loop spans 16 amino acids. Trimming cost V 1 base and J 8 bases, with 20 bases left between them. CDR1 MGHRA and CDR2 YSYEKL come from the germline V gene. The CDR3 reads CASSQVGGLARLGYTF. CDR3 in DNA: TGCGCCAGCAGCCAAGTAGGAGGGTTAGCCAGACTGGGCTACACCTTC.

This chain connects TRBV4-3 to TRBJ1-5; TRBD1 matches 9 bases. Per the germline V gene, CDR1 is LGHNA and CDR2 is YSLEER. J gave up 7 bases and V 4 bases, and 8 bases lay outside the gene matches. This CDR3 is built from 15 residues. The CDR3 spells CASSPGTGSYQPQHF. As DNA, the CDR3 is TGCGCCAGCAGCCCCGGGACAGGGAGTTACCAGCCCCAGCATTTT.

This clone was found a few times. This rearrangement joins TRBV5-6 to TRBJ2-3; 7 nucleotides match TRBD1. The V and J ends lost 4 bases and 2 bases, in that order; junction bases with no gene match: 4. Per germline, CDR1 SGHDT and CDR2 YYEEEE. CDR3 length: 14 residues. CDR3 sequence: CASSPGQTTDTQYF. CDR3 in DNA: TGTGCCAGCAGCCCGGGACAGACCACAGATACGCAGTATTTT.

The chain joins TRBV29-1 to TRBJ1-1; D is undetermined. The V end lost 5 bases, the J end lost 8 bases, and 18 bases lay between the germline ends. Germline CDR1 SQVTM, CDR2 ANQGSEA. The CDR3 length is 13 residues. The CDR3 here is CSVFPLESKEAFF. In DNA, the CDR3 is TGCAGCGTTTTCCCCCTAGAGAGTAAAGAAGCTTTCTTT. The full variable domain, its missing parts supplied by reference TRBV29-1 and TRBJ1-1, is SAVISQKPSRDICQRGTSLTIQCQVDSQVTMMFWYRQQPGQSLTLIATANQGSEATYESGFVIDKFPISRPNLTFSTLTVSNMSPEDSSIYLCSVFPLESKEAFFGQGTRLTVV.

The rearrangement links TRBV28 to TRBJ1-4, with 7 positions matching TRBD1. V gave up 4 bases and J gave up 8 bases; unmatched junction bases: 7. CDR3 length: 14 residues. Per germline, CDR1 MDHEN and CDR2 SYDVKM. The CDR3 region is CASSSNRGREKLFF. CDR3 nucleotides: TGTGCCAGCAGTTCAAACAGGGGACGGGAAAAACTGTTTTTT. Based on the CDR3 plus reference TRBV28 and TRBJ1-4, the full variable domain is DVKVTQSSRYLVKRTGEKVFLECVQDMDHENMFWYRQDPGLGLRLIYFSYDVKMKEKGDIPEGYSVSREKKERFSLILESASTNQTSMYLCASSSNRGREKLFFGSGTQLSVL.